This TCR beta chain stems from a study of tumor and adjacent non-tumor tissue in lung cancer. J was trimmed by 6 bases and V by 1 base; bases with no gene match: 5. The CDR3 contains 14 residues. The germline V gene has CDR1 SEHNR and CDR2 FQNEAQ (reference sequence). TCRbeta libraries were built with three rounds of nested PCR, modified from ARM-PCR. TCRdb recomputed calls from the multiplex PCR reads with MiXCR, one row per CDR3 protein. The sample contains approximately 66,000 distinct CDR3 sequences, more than 55% of which appear only once. RNA was extracted from bulk tissue without any cell sorting. This non-tumor lung sample came from over 3 cm beyond the tumor edge. General study results and limits: Tumor repertoires had a smaller top 100 clone share than normal lung.

A note on this clonotype: Antigen specificity is unknown.

V usage is TRBV7-9 and J usage is TRBJ2-7; TRBD1 matches 8 bases. This receptor was taken from a man in his 70s with non-small cell lung cancer. Material for sequencing was distant non-tumor lung tissue. The CDR3 coding sequence is TGTGCCAGCAGCTTAGGGGGCAGGGGGCCCGAGCAGTACTTC. It codes for CASSLGGRGPEQYF. The full variable domain, in which reference TRBV7-9 and TRBJ2-7 provide the parts outside the CDR3, is DTGVSQNPRHKITKRGQNVTFRCDPISEHNRLYWYRQTLGQGPEFLTYFQNEAQLEKSRLLSDRFSAERPKGSFSTLEIQRTEQGDSAMYLCASSLGGRGPEQYFGPGTRLTVT.